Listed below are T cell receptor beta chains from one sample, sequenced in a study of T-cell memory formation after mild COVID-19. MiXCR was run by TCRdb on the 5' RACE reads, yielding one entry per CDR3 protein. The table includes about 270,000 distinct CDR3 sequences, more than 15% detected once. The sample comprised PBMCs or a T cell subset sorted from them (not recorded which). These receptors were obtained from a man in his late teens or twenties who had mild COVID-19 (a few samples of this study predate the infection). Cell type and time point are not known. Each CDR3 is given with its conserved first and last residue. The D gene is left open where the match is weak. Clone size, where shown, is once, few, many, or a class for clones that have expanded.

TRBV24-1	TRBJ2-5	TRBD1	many	CATSDSDRGETQYF	TGTGCCACCAGTGACTCCGACAGGGGAGAGACCCAGTACTTC
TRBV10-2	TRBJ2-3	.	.	CASSAGQGISDTQYF	TGCGCCAGCAGTGCGGGCCAGGGTATCTCAGATACGCAGTATTTT
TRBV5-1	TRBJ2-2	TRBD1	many	CASRRTGTNTGELFF	TGCGCCAGCCGCCGGACAGGGACGAACACCGGGGAGCTGTTTTTT
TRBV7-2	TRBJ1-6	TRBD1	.	CASSLDRHTLHF	TGTGCCAGCAGCTTGGACAGGCACACCCTCCACTTT
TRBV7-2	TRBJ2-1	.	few	CASSLLRHNEQFF	TGTGCCAGCAGCTTACTACGCCACAATGAGCAGTTCTTC
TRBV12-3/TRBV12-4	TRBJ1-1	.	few	CASILRTFGTEAFF	TGTGCCAGCATCCTGAGGACGTTCGGCACTGAAGCTTTCTTT
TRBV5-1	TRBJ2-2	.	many	CASSHGPGVGELFF	TGCGCCAGCAGCCACGGGCCGGGTGTCGGGGAGCTGTTTTTT
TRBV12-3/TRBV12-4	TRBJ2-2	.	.	CASSQGGQNTGELFF	TGTGCCAGCAGCCAGGGGGGGCAGAACACCGGGGAGCTGTTTTTT
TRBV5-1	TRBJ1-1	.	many	CASSLVNPGDTEAFF	TGCGCCAGCAGCCTAGTTAACCCGGGGGACACTGAAGCTTTCTTT
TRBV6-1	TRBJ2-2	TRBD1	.	CASSEALTGAGELFF	TGTGCCAGCAGTGAAGCGTTGACAGGGGCCGGGGAGCTGTTTTTT
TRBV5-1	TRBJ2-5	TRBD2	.	CASSRRTSGEETQYF	TGCGCCAGCAGCAGACGGACTAGCGGGGAAGAGACCCAGTACTTC
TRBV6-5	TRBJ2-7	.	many	CATDSHHEQYF	TGTGCCACCGACAGTCACCACGAGCAGTACTTC
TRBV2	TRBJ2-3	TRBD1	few	CASSPDRAPADTQYF	TGTGCCAGCAGTCCCGACAGGGCACCCGCAGATACGCAGTATTTT
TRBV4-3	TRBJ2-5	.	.	CASSSYAGTRATQYF	TGCGCCAGCAGCTCCTATGCCGGGACCCGCGCGACCCAGTACTTC
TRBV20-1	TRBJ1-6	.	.	CSARGFGSSYNSPLHF	TGCAGTGCTAGAGGTTTCGGCAGCTCCTATAATTCACCCCTCCACTTT
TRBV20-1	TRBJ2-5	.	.	CSAHAWTAQYF	TGCAGTGCACACGCATGGACGGCCCAGTACTTC
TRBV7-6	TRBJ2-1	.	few	CASSFTRGLVEQFF	TGTGCCAGCAGCTTTACCCGGGGGCTGGTTGAGCAGTTCTTC
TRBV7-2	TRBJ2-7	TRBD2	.	CASSLNSGGRDEQYF	TGTGCCAGCAGCTTAAATAGCGGGGGGAGGGACGAGCAGTACTTC
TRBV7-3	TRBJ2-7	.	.	CASSDFIGEQYF	TGTGCCAGCAGCGACTTTATCGGCGAGCAGTACTTC
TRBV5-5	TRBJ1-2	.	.	CASSPSGDYTF	TGTGCCAGCAGCCCTAGTGGGGACTACACCTTC
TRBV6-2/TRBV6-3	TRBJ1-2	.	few	CASRRDASYTF	TGTGCCAGCCGGAGGGACGCTAGCTACACCTTC
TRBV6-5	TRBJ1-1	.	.	CASTGVGGQAFF	TGTGCCAGCACCGGTGTTGGGGGGCAAGCTTTCTTT
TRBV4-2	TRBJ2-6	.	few	CASSPESGANVLTF	TGTGCCAGCAGCCCAGAATCTGGGGCCAACGTCCTGACTTTC
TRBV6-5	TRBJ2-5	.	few	CASSYLKNPASRQETQYF	TGTGCCAGCAGTTACCTGAAGAACCCGGCTAGCCGGCAAGAGACCCAGTACTTC
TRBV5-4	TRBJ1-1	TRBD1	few	CASDRGGEAFF	TGTGCCAGTGACAGGGGCGGTGAAGCTTTCTTT
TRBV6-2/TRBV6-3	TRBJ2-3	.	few	CASSLAWRGLNTQYF	TGTGCCAGCAGTCTCGCCTGGCGCGGGCTTAATACGCAGTATTTT
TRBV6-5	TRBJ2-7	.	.	CASSYADLYEQYF	TGTGCCAGCAGTTACGCGGACCTCTACGAGCAGTACTTC
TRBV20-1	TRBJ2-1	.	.	CSARDQYRVARMEEFF	TGCAGTGCTAGAGATCAGTACAGGGTCGCCCGCATGGAAGAGTTCTTC
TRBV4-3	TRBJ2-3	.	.	CASSPRTASSTDTQYF	TGCGCCAGCAGCCCTCGGACAGCCTCTAGCACAGATACGCAGTATTTT